These T cell receptor beta chains were read from a single sample in a study of blood T cell repertoires in COVID-19. Measured with immunoSEQ multiplex PCR; TCRdb has only the in-frame clones, and not every one. This table holds under 300,000 clones, 87% found once. The sample consisted of PBMCs or T cells enriched from blood (not recorded which). Receptors were obtained from a woman younger than 45 with acute COVID-19. CDR3s include the opening cysteine and the closing phenylalanine or tryptophan. D genes are given only for firm matches. Clone size, where shown, is once, few, many, or a class for clones that have expanded.

clone size,J gene,D gene,V gene,CDR3 DNA,CDR3 protein
-,TRBJ2-7,-,TRBV7-9,TGTGCCAGCAGCCGAGGACAGCCCTACGAGCAGTACTTC,CASSRGQPYEQYF
-,TRBJ1-2,TRBD1,TRBV27,TGTGCCAGCAGTCACCCGAGGACAGGGGTTGAGGGCTACACCTTC,CASSHPRTGVEGYTF
-,TRBJ2-7,-,TRBV5-1,TGCGCCAGCAGCTTGGTGTCCGGGTCAACCTACGAGCAGTACTTC,CASSLVSGSTYEQYF
-,TRBJ2-3,-,TRBV28,TGTGCCTGCAGGGGCGGAGCGGCCCCCACAGATACGCAGTATTTT,CACRGGAAPTDTQYF
-,TRBJ1-5,-,TRBV2,TGTGCCAGCAGTGAAAACGGGGGGTCCGGGGGGACCCAGCATTTT,CASSENGGSGGTQHF
once,TRBJ1-1,-,TRBV6-5,TGTGCCAGCAGGCGGGAGGGGGGGGGCACTGAAGCTTTCTTT,CASRREGGGTEAFF
-,TRBJ2-7,TRBD1,TRBV27,TGTGCCAGCAGCCGGGACAGCTACTCATACGAGCAGTACTTC,CASSRDSYSYEQYF
-,TRBJ1-1,TRBD1,TRBV19,TGTGCCAGTAGTATTGACAGGGCGAACACTGAAGCTTTCTTT,CASSIDRANTEAFF
-,TRBJ2-2,TRBD1,TRBV5-1,TGCGCCAGCAGCTTGGTTCCAGGAACAGGGGGGAACACCGGGGAGCTGTTTTTT,CASSLVPGTGGNTGELFF
-,TRBJ1-2,TRBD1,TRBV27,TGTGCCAGCAGTTTATTAAGGACAGGAGGAGACAACTATGGCTACACCTTC,CASSLLRTGGDNYGYTF
-,TRBJ2-2,TRBD1,TRBV11-2,TGTGCCAGCAGCAAGACAGGGGTAACCGGGGAGCTGTTTTTT,CASSKTGVTGELFF
-,TRBJ2-2,TRBD2,TRBV7-2,TGTGCCAGCAGCTTAATAGCGGGAGTACCCGGGGAGCTGTTTTTT,CASSLIAGVPGELFF
-,TRBJ2-4,TRBD2,TRBV2,TGTGCCAGCACAGAAGGACTAGCGGGAGGGCCTGGCAAAAACATTCAGTACTTC,CASTEGLAGGPGKNIQYF
-,TRBJ2-7,-,TRBV7-9,TGTGCCAGCAGCCCGCGCAACTACGAGCAGTACTTC,CASSPRNYEQYF
-,TRBJ1-2,-,TRBV2,TGTGCCAGCAGTGATCGAGGATACAGGGGCTACACCTTC,CASSDRGYRGYTF
few,TRBJ2-3,-,TRBV6-1,TGTGCCAGCAGTGAACTAGAAACAGATACGCAGTATTTT,CASSELETDTQYF
-,TRBJ1-2,TRBD1,TRBV5-5,TGTGCCAGCAGCACCGGGACAGGGGATGGCTACACCTTC,CASSTGTGDGYTF